A selection of T cell receptor beta chains follows, all from one sample in a study of T-cell reconstitution after alpha-beta-depleted transplantation in children. TCRdb re-called the PCR reads with MiXCR, one entry per CDR3 protein. The sample holds more than 85,000 distinct CDR3 sequences, 7.5% to 9% seen once. This specimen was PBMCs, taken before TCRalphabeta/CD19-depleted stem cell transplant. The receptors were sampled from a boy between 2 and 15 years old with acute lymphoblastic leukemia, due to receive a stem cell transplant. CDR3s include the opening cysteine and the closing phenylalanine or tryptophan. Fields, in order: clone size, D gene, V gene, J gene, CDR3 protein, CDR3 DNA. A D gene is named only where the DNA matches it firmly. Clone size is stated in some rows and not others, as once, few, many or a class when expanded.

few	.	TRBV7-3	TRBJ2-1	CASSLNGGHPYNEQFF	TGTGCCAGCAGCTTAAATGGGGGACACCCTTACAATGAGCAGTTCTTC
many	.	TRBV2	TRBJ1-1	CASSEDSGRGTEAFF	TGTGCCAGCAGTGAAGATTCGGGCAGGGGAACTGAAGCTTTCTTT
many	.	TRBV3-1	TRBJ1-1	CASSHHQGTEAFF	TGTGCCAGCAGCCATCACCAGGGCACTGAAGCTTTCTTT
few	.	TRBV12-3/TRBV12-4	TRBJ1-2	CASSLPPSPHGYTF	TGTGCCAGCAGTTTGCCCCCGTCCCCCCATGGCTACACCTTC
many	.	TRBV10-3	TRBJ2-2	CAISAGVDTGELFF	TGTGCCATCAGTGCGGGGGTGGACACCGGGGAGCTGTTTTTT
many	TRBD1	TRBV28	TRBJ2-3	CASSLGTGSRDTQYF	TGTGCCAGCAGTTTAGGGACAGGGTCAAGGGATACGCAGTATTTT
many	.	TRBV5-1	TRBJ1-1	CASSLPRVDTEAFF	TGCGCCAGCAGCTTGCCCAGGGTAGACACTGAAGCTTTCTTT
.	.	TRBV6-1	TRBJ2-7	CASSDLSGIGQYF	TGTGCCAGCAGCGATCTCTCAGGAATCGGGCAGTACTTC
.	TRBD1	TRBV11-2	TRBJ2-2	CASSLIRLLGQGAGELFF	TGTGCCAGCAGCTTAATTCGTTTGCTGGGACAGGGCGCCGGGGAGCTGTTTTTT
few	TRBD2	TRBV20-1	TRBJ2-4	CSASGTSGPQAKNIQYF	TGCAGTGCTAGTGGGACTAGCGGCCCTCAAGCCAAAAACATTCAGTACTTC
many	TRBD1	TRBV20-1	TRBJ2-1	CSAGYPGQGYNEQFF	TGCAGTGCTGGGTATCCGGGACAGGGTTACAATGAGCAGTTCTTC
many	.	TRBV9	TRBJ2-6	CASSVGVSGANVLTF	TGTGCCAGCAGCGTAGGAGTCTCTGGGGCCAACGTCCTGACTTTC
many	.	TRBV5-1	TRBJ1-1	CASSYRYSNTEAFF	TGCGCCAGCAGCTACAGGTACTCGAACACTGAAGCTTTCTTT
few	.	TRBV19	TRBJ1-2	CASSIEWGVYGYTF	TGTGCCAGTAGTATAGAGTGGGGCGTATATGGCTACACCTTC
.	.	TRBV9	TRBJ2-7	CASSPRQGNYEQYF	TGTGCCAGCAGCCCCCGCCAAGGGAATTACGAGCAGTACTTC
.	TRBD1	TRBV20-1	TRBJ2-2	CSAGDRASTGELFF	TGCAGTGCTGGGGACAGGGCGTCGACCGGGGAGCTGTTTTTT
many	.	TRBV3-1	TRBJ1-4	CASSRVVNEKLFF	TGTGCCAGCAGCCGGGTCGTGAATGAAAAACTGTTTTTT
.	TRBD2	TRBV3-1	TRBJ2-1	CASCQEVGLGSYNEQFF	TGTGCCTCCTGCCAAGAAGTGGGACTAGGCTCCTACAATGAGCAGTTCTTC
many	.	TRBV12-3/TRBV12-4	TRBJ2-1	CASSGRVNEQFF	TGTGCCAGCAGTGGCAGGGTTAATGAGCAGTTCTTC
.	.	TRBV12-3/TRBV12-4	TRBJ2-3	CASRLRRGTDTQYF	TGTGCCAGCAGACTCCGCAGGGGCACAGATACGCAGTATTTT
.	TRBD1	TRBV27	TRBJ2-1	CASSFPGQRGYNEQFF	TGTGCCAGCAGTTTTCCGGGACAGAGAGGATACAATGAGCAGTTCTTC
.	TRBD2	TRBV25-1	TRBJ2-7	CASSSRGGAAYEQYF	TGTGCCAGCAGTTCTCGCGGGGGGGCCGCCTACGAGCAGTACTTC
many	.	TRBV9	TRBJ2-1	CASSVEGGRYNEQFF	TGTGCCAGCAGCGTAGAGGGTGGCCGCTACAATGAGCAGTTCTTC
.	.	TRBV4-1	TRBJ2-6	CASSHTPSGANVLTF	TGCGCCAGCAGCCATACCCCCTCTGGGGCCAACGTCCTGACTTTC
.	.	TRBV20-1	TRBJ1-5	CSASAQPHQPQHF	TGCAGTGCTAGCGCACAGCCTCATCAGCCCCAGCATTTT
.	.	TRBV10-3	TRBJ1-1	CAISAGTEAFF	TGTGCCATCAGTGCAGGGACGGAGGCTTTCTTT
.	.	TRBV7-6	TRBJ2-7	CASSTGLGYEQYF	TGTGCCAGCAGTACAGGGTTGGGGTACGAGCAGTACTTC
few	.	TRBV7-2	TRBJ2-7	CASSSHSGSGYYEQYF	TGTGCCAGCAGCTCCCACTCCGGGAGCGGTTACTACGAGCAGTACTTC
many	.	TRBV13	TRBJ1-3	CASRFRSGNTIYF	TGTGCCAGCAGGTTTCGGTCTGGAAACACCATATATTTT
.	.	TRBV5-6	TRBJ1-1	CASSLVTPGHEAFF	TGTGCCAGCAGCTTGGTAACCCCAGGCCATGAAGCTTTCTTT
few	.	TRBV7-9	TRBJ1-2	CASRPGAVAYGYTF	TGTGCCAGCAGACCGGGGGCAGTCGCCTATGGCTACACCTTC
few	TRBD2	TRBV12-3/TRBV12-4	TRBJ2-5	CASLARGGRETQYF	TGTGCCAGCCTGGCGCGGGGGGGTCGGGAGACCCAGTACTTC
few	TRBD2	TRBV20-1	TRBJ2-1	CSASSPSGGQSYNEQFF	TGCAGTGCTTCCTCTCCTAGCGGGGGCCAATCCTACAATGAGCAGTTCTTC
.	.	TRBV4-1	TRBJ1-3	CASSQGPARSSGNTIYF	TGCGCCAGCAGCCAAGGTCCCGCCAGGAGCTCTGGAAACACCATATATTTT
.	.	TRBV20-1	TRBJ2-7	CSARDKHPYEQYF	TGCAGTGCTAGAGATAAGCACCCCTACGAGCAGTACTTC
many	.	TRBV5-1	TRBJ1-3	CASSRGSGGAGNTIYF	TGCGCCAGCAGCCGGGGCTCCGGAGGCGCCGGAAACACCATATATTTT
many	.	TRBV12-3/TRBV12-4	TRBJ2-1	CASSLAGPNNEQFF	TGTGCCAGCAGTTTAGCGGGACCGAACAATGAGCAGTTCTTC
few	.	TRBV10-2	TRBJ1-6	CASTRSSYNSPLHF	TGCGCCAGCACCCGGAGCTCCTATAATTCACCCCTCCACTTT
many	.	TRBV27	TRBJ2-3	CASSFLLDRTLTDTQYF	TGTGCCAGCAGTTTCCTTCTCGACAGGACCCTCACAGATACGCAGTATTTT
.	.	TRBV6-1	TRBJ1-3	CASSPGQSGNTIYF	TGTGCCAGCAGCCCCGGTCAGTCTGGAAACACCATATATTTT
.	.	TRBV15	TRBJ2-1	CATSKDIGASYNEQFF	TGTGCCACCAGCAAAGACATCGGTGCTTCCTACAATGAGCAGTTCTTC
many	.	TRBV28	TRBJ1-1	CASSLTNSEAFF	TGTGCCAGCAGTTTGACTAATTCTGAAGCTTTCTTT
few	.	TRBV6-1	TRBJ1-5	CASSSGANQPQHF	TGTGCCAGCAGCTCCGGGGCGAATCAGCCCCAGCATTTT
few	.	TRBV7-9	TRBJ1-4	CASSRPRATDEKLFF	TGTGCCAGCAGCCGACCACGGGCCACCGACGAAAAACTGTTTTTT
few	TRBD2	TRBV27	TRBJ2-7	CASSSPYPGGFYEQYF	TGTGCCAGCAGTTCGCCCTATCCGGGGGGTTTCTACGAGCAGTACTTC
.	TRBD1	TRBV2	TRBJ2-5	CASSSKSGGWETQYF	TGTGCCAGCAGTTCAAAGTCAGGGGGCTGGGAGACCCAGTACTTC
many	.	TRBV15	TRBJ1-1	CATSRDAGGEAFF	TGTGCCACCAGCAGAGATGCGGGAGGCGAAGCTTTCTTT
.	TRBD1	TRBV7-2	TRBJ2-1	CASSLAGTVISYNEQFF	TGTGCCAGCAGCTTAGCGGGGACAGTCATCTCCTACAATGAGCAGTTCTTC
.	.	TRBV19	TRBJ1-1	CASSIYATEAFF	TGTGCCAGTAGTATATACGCGACTGAAGCTTTCTTT
few	TRBD1	TRBV11-2	TRBJ1-4	CASSPGQGDNEKLFF	TGTGCCAGCAGCCCCGGACAGGGCGATAATGAAAAACTGTTTTTT
many	TRBD1	TRBV5-1	TRBJ2-7	CASSPDRGPYEQYF	TGCGCCAGCAGCCCGGACAGGGGGCCCTACGAGCAGTACTTC
many	.	TRBV9	TRBJ2-1	CASAKYNEQFF	TGTGCCAGCGCGAAGTACAATGAGCAGTTCTTC
.	.	TRBV4-3	TRBJ1-6	CASSQGHSRFSNSPLHF	TGCGCCAGCAGCCAAGGTCACAGTAGGTTTTCGAATTCACCCCTCCACTTT
many	TRBD1	TRBV19	TRBJ1-5	CASRTGQTNQPQHF	TGTGCCAGTAGAACGGGACAGACGAATCAGCCCCAGCATTTT
few	.	TRBV15	TRBJ2-5	CATSRGGQSQETQYF	TGTGCCACCAGCAGAGGTGGACAGAGCCAAGAGACCCAGTACTTC
.	.	TRBV9	TRBJ2-5	CASSVGAEQTQYF	TGTGCCAGCAGCGTAGGCGCCGAGCAGACCCAGTACTTC
large	.	TRBV29-1	TRBJ1-2	CSVGERGSYGYTF	TGCAGCGTTGGAGAAAGGGGCTCCTATGGCTACACCTTC